What follows is one T cell receptor beta chain and its context. Repertoires were generated with immunoSEQ multiplex PCR, while TCRdb's copy carries only in-frame clones and drops some. The sample carries roughly 2.1 million clones, about 92% recorded once. This sample is part of a study of shared clonotypes between healthy human individuals. CD8 cells classed as naive were CD45RO-negative and positively selected for CCR7, excluding terminally differentiated effector memory CD45RA+ cells. The CDR3 covers 16 residues. CDR1 and CDR2 (germline): SGHRS, YFSETQ. The V end was cut by 4 bases, the J end by 0 bases, with 17 bases between.

The receptor was isolated from a man younger than 30 in good health. Some clones in this sample may be carry-over from other donors' samples. Sequencing input: naive CD8+ T cells from PBMCs. This sequence joins TRBV5-1 and TRBJ2-7; D is perhaps TRBD1 (5 bases). In DNA, the CDR3 is TGCGCCAGCAGCAACAGAAAAGACAGTTACTCCTACGAGCAGTACTTC. It encodes CASSNRKDSYSYEQYF.